The 23 T cell receptor beta chains below all came from one sample that was sequenced in a study of tissue T cells after allogeneic stem cell transplantation. This table comes from immunoSEQ multiplex PCR, and its TCRdb copy is limited to in-frame clones, with some not included. The table shows a few thousand clones, with around half occurring only once. The sample's time point: mouse harvest day 14 after allogeneic transplant. Mouse grafts combined 10^7 T-cell-depleted bone marrow cells with 10^6 splenic CD5+ T cells. The sequencing sample was made of gut tissue. Receptor source: a female BALB/c mouse given C57BL/6 T cells with graft-versus-host disease after an allogeneic hematopoietic cell transplant.

About this clone itself: Gene names and germline match the mouse. The sequence runs out 1 residue before the end of the CDR3; the remainder is reconstructed from the germline J gene. This sequence joins TRBV29 and TRBJ1-3; unclear D gene. Germline lookup yields CDR1 MSHET and CDR2 SYDVDS. The CDR3 loop spans 11 amino acids. Trimming removed 4 bases from V and 2 bases from J, with 0 bases in between. Partial CDR3 DNA: TGTGCTAGCAGTTCTGGAAATACGCTCTAT. Translation gives CASSSGNTLY. In full, the CDR3 reads CASSSGNTLYF.

In the case of this clone: Mouse names are used for the genes. Coverage ceases 1 residue before the CDR3 finishes, and the germline J gene fills in the end. This rearrangement joins TRBV26 to TRBJ2-3; D gene ambiguous. Germline-derived CDR1 and CDR2 are KGHPV and FQNQEV (reference sequence). The V end was cut by 2 bases, the J end by 0 bases, with 6 bases between. The CDR3 is made up of 14 amino acids. The CDR3 loop reads CASSLTVSAETLYF. The CDR3 DNA, read in part, is TGTGCCAGCAGTCTGACAGTAAGTGCAGAAACGCTGTAT.

This clone is judged medium-sized. Mouse gene names apply. CDR3 residues: CASSWTGGSAETLYF. CDR3 DNA (partial): TGTGCAAGCAGCTGGACTGGGGGTAGTGCAGAAACGCTGTAT. The chain recombines TRBV16 with TRBJ2-3, with TRBD2 identical over 10 bases. Coverage ceases 1 residue before the CDR3 finishes, and the germline J gene fills in the end. Germline loops: CDR1 SGHSA, CDR2 FRNQAP. V lost 4 bases to trimming and J lost 0 bases; unmatched junction nucleotides: 1. The CDR3 is 15 amino acids.

Concerning this clone: Any gene name here is a mouse gene name. The read ends 1 residue before the CDR3 terminus; that terminus is restored from the germline J gene. The rearrangement joins TRBV3 to TRBJ1-3; 8 nucleotides align to TRBD1. The CDR3 spans 14 residues. V lost 4 bases, J lost 1 base, and 0 bases stayed unmatched. Germline values: CDR1 SNHLY, CDR2 FYNGKV (reference sequence). Incomplete CDR3 DNA: TGTGCCAGCAGCTGGGACAGGTCTGGAAATACGCTCTAT. Translating gives CASSWDRSGNTLY. The complete CDR3 reads CASSWDRSGNTLYF.

Details on this clone: It is likely a read error: a sequence one base away is far more abundant. The gene names given are mouse names. The CDR3 end lies 1 residue beyond the end of the read and is filled in from the germline J gene. The V gene is TRBV1, the J gene TRBJ1-4, with a weak D call TRBD1 (6 bases). This CDR3 region has 14 residues. Between the trimmed V and J ends, which lost 3 bases and 4 bases, there was a span of 9 bases. Germline V gene sequence: CDR1 NSQYPW, CDR2 LRSPGD (reference sequence). CDR3 region: CTCSAGTCNERLFF. The sequenced part of the CDR3 DNA is TGCACCTGCAGTGCCGGGACATGCAACGAAAGATTATTT.

A note on this clone: The genes are named according to mouse. With the read ending 1 residue before the CDR3 end, the germline J gene is used to fill in that end. This chain links TRBV15 with TRBJ2-5; 9 bases are shared with TRBD2. This CDR3 has 15 amino acids. V lost 2 bases to trimming and J lost 5 bases; unmatched junction nucleotides: 5. Germline CDR1 SGHND, CDR2 FRSKSL. CDR3 DNA, as far as it was read: TGTGCCAGCAGTTTACCCCCTGGGGGGGTAGACACCCAGTAC. Its protein product is CASSLPPGGVDTQY. The CDR3 reads in full as CASSLPPGGVDTQYF.

This clone ranks as medium-sized (0.01 to 0.1%). Mouse germline and gene names are used. The CDR3 is cut off 1 residue early in the read; its end comes from the germline J gene. The chain combines TRBV4 with TRBJ2-4; tentative D call: TRBD2 (6 bases). CDR3 size: 13 residues. Trimming left V 8 bases short and J 0 bases short, with 9 bases between. Germline CDR1 LGHDT, CDR2 YNNKQL (reference sequence). The CDR3 DNA, read in part, is TGTGCCAGCCTCACTGGGAGTCAAAACACCTTGTAC. Its translation is CASLTGSQNTLY. The whole CDR3 protein is CASLTGSQNTLYF.

In its sample, this clone is medium-sized. Germline and genes: mouse. The read ends 1 residue early relative to the CDR3; the germline J gene fills the gap. This chain uses TRBV13-2 with TRBJ2-7, with 8 bases lining up with TRBD2. The V and J ends lost 2 bases and 7 bases, in that order; junction bases with no gene match: 2. This CDR3 region has 12 residues. Germline CDR1 NNHNN, CDR2 SYGAGS (reference sequence). The sequenced CDR3 bases are TGTGCCAGCGGTGACTGGGGGGACGAACAGTAC. It translates to CASGDWGDEQY. The whole CDR3 region reads CASGDWGDEQYF.

This clone was seen only a few times. Gene names are mouse gene names. The missing CDR3 end, 1 residue past where the read stops, is filled in from the germline J gene. The chain recombines TRBV3 with TRBJ1-3; the D is unclear. The V end lost 1 base, the J end lost 3 bases, and 7 bases lay between the germline ends. The CDR3 sequence is 14 residues long. Looked up from germline, CDR1 is SNHLY and CDR2 is FYNGKV (reference sequence). Partial CDR3 DNA: TGTGCCAGCAGCTTAGGCTGGGTTGGAAATACGCTCTAT. Protein: CASSLGWVGNTLY. The whole CDR3 reads CASSLGWVGNTLYF.

A word on this clone: The genes are named according to mouse. With the read ending 1 residue before the CDR3 end, the germline J gene is used to fill in that end. V is TRBV26 and J is TRBJ2-3, with a tentative D call TRBD1 (6 bases). CDR1 KGHPV and CDR2 FQNQEV come from the germline V gene (reference sequence). The germline V and J ends were trimmed by 4 bases and 0 bases, with 8 bases remaining between them. The CDR3 is made up of 14 amino acids. The CDR3 bases that were read are TGTGCCAGCAGTCCAGGGGCTAGTGCAGAAACGCTGTAT. It yields the protein CASSPGASAETLY. The complete CDR3 sequence is CASSPGASAETLYF. Supplemented by reference TRBV26 and TRBJ2-3, the full variable domain reads NSKVIQTPRYLVKGQGQKAKMRCIPEKGHPVVFWYQQNKNNEFKFLINFQNQEVLQQIDMTEKRFSAECPSNSPCSLEIQSSEAGDSALYLCASSPGASAETLYFGSGTRLTVL.

Details on this clone: The gene names here belong to mouse. The read terminates 1 residue ahead of where the CDR3 ends, so the germline J gene completes it. The rearrangement links TRBV5 to TRBJ1-1; no clear D. The CDR3 contains 13 residues. With 3 bases removed from V and 3 bases from J, the gap between germline ends came to 8 bases. The V gene's germline CDR1 is LGHNA and CDR2 YNLKQL (reference sequence). CDR3 protein: CASSQGADTEVFF. CDR3 DNA (partial): TGTGCCAGCAGCCAGGGTGCGGACACAGAAGTCTTC.

The sample holds one count of this clone. These gene names are mouse names. The sequence runs out 1 residue before the end of the CDR3; the remainder is reconstructed from the germline J gene. This chain connects TRBV26 to TRBJ1-2, with 7 positions matching TRBD1. Germline V lookup: CDR1 KGHPV, CDR2 FQNQEV (reference sequence). The length of the CDR3 is 14 residues. V trimming: 2 bases; J trimming: 1 base; junction bases outside the gene matches: 1. The DNA read from the CDR3 is TGTGCCAGCAGTCTGCCAGGGGGAAACTCCGACTACACC. It encodes CASSLPGGNSDYT. Given in full, the CDR3 is CASSLPGGNSDYTF.

A word on this clone: Genes and germline come from the mouse. Coverage ceases 1 residue before the CDR3 finishes, and the germline J gene fills in the end. The V call is TRBV15, the J call TRBJ1-4; a weak D match, TRBD1 (6 bases). CDR1 and CDR2 (germline): SGHND, FRSKSL. Trimming cost V 10 bases and J 3 bases, with 9 bases left between them. The CDR3 is made up of 12 amino acids. The CDR3 bases that were read are TGTGCCAACGGGACACCCAACGAAAGATTATTT. This translates into CANGTPNERLF. The CDR3 as a whole reads CANGTPNERLFF.

In the case of this clone: The genes are named according to mouse. The read comes to an end 1 residue before the CDR3 does, leaving the germline J gene to fill in the end. The V gene is TRBV24, the J gene TRBJ2-5; 7 bases line up with TRBD1. Germline assignment: CDR1 KGHTA and CDR2 FRNEEI. The CDR3 covers 16 residues. V shed 2 bases and J 0 bases; nucleotides not matched to a gene: 5. The part of the CDR3 DNA that was read is TGTGCCAGCAGTCTGCCCGGGACAGTTAACCAAGACACCCAGTAC. It encodes CASSLPGTVNQDTQY. The whole CDR3 protein is CASSLPGTVNQDTQYF.

By share of the sample, this clone is medium-sized. Genes and germline come from the mouse. The sequenced fragment ends 1 residue before the CDR3 boundary, so the rest is inferred from the germline J gene. This chain connects TRBV5 to TRBJ2-7; 12 nucleotides align to TRBD2. Germline values: CDR1 LGHNA, CDR2 YNLKQL (reference sequence). The CDR3 sequence is 15 residues long. V lost 5 bases and J lost 6; bases outside the gene matches: 8. CDR3 DNA, as far as it was read: TGTGCCAGCAGCACTCCGGGACTGGGGGGTCGTGAACAGTAC. Translated, it gives CASSTPGLGGREQY. The CDR3, in full, reads CASSTPGLGGREQYF.

About this clone itself: Gene names and germline refer to mouse. The observed sequence ends 1 residue before the CDR3 terminus, with the missing tail filled in from the germline J gene. The rearrangement uses TRBV13-1 and TRBJ2-4; 9 nucleotides align to TRBD2. Trimming removed 0 bases from V and 8 bases from J; junction bases left unmatched: 7. Per the germline V gene, CDR1 is NSHNY and CDR2 is SYGAGN. The CDR3 runs to 15 residues. The CDR3 bases that were read are TGTGCCAGCAGTGATGATACTGGGGGGCGGACCACCTTGTAC. It translates to CASSDDTGGRTTLY. The whole CDR3 is CASSDDTGGRTTLYF.

On this clone itself: Genes here carry mouse names. Sequencing ends 1 residue short of the CDR3 end; the germline J gene provides the rest. The chain links TRBV12-1 to TRBJ1-6; D is perhaps TRBD1 (6 bases). TRBJ1-6 is reported as an ORF; its role is uncertain. Trimming took off 2 bases at V and 0 bases at J, with 7 bases between the two ends. Germline loops: CDR1 SGHSN, CDR2 HYEKVE. The CDR3 consists of 15 residues. CDR3 DNA, as far as it was read: TGTGCCAGCTCTCAGGACAGTTCCTATAATTCGCCCCTCTAC. Translating gives CASSQDSSYNSPLY. In full, the CDR3 reads CASSQDSSYNSPLYF.

In the case of this clone: The gene names given are mouse names. The read ends 1 residue early relative to the CDR3; the germline J gene fills the gap. The chain recombines TRBV26 with TRBJ2-4, with D possibly matching TRBD1 (5 bases). The V end lost 3 bases, the J end lost 1 base, and 8 bases lay between the germline ends. CDR1 is KGHPV and CDR2 is FQNQEV in the germline V gene (reference sequence). The CDR3 is 14 amino acids. CDR3 region: CASSLRGGQNTLYF. Incomplete CDR3 DNA: TGTGCCAGCAGTCTTAGGGGTGGTCAAAACACCTTGTAC.

Regarding this clone: Mouse gene names and germline throughout. The CDR3 sequence is CASSRDWGGYAEQFF. The sequenced CDR3 bases are TGTGCCAGCAGTCGGGACTGGGGGGGCTATGCTGAGCAGTTC. V gene TRBV3 combines with J gene TRBJ2-1, with 13 bases matching TRBD2. The CDR3 end falls 1 residue outside the read, so it is completed with the germline J gene. The ends lost 6 bases at V and 3 bases at J; junction bases unmatched: 2. This CDR3 region has 15 residues. The V gene's germline CDR1 is SNHLY and CDR2 FYNGKV (reference sequence).

Details on this clone: Mouse gene names and germline throughout. Read sequence stops 1 residue before the CDR3 end, and the germline J gene provides the missing end. This sequence joins TRBV3 and TRBJ2-3; D gene unclear. Per germline, CDR1 SNHLY and CDR2 FYNGKV (reference sequence). This CDR3 spans 13 amino acids. The ends were cut back, 1 base at V and 1 base at J, with 3 bases in the middle. The CDR3 reads CASSLVGAETLYF. The covered CDR3 bases are TGTGCCAGCAGCTTAGTTGGTGCAGAAACGCTGTAT.

This clone showed up just a few times. Here the gene names and germline are mouse. The CDR3 end falls 1 residue outside the read, so it is completed with the germline J gene. The rearrangement links TRBV31 to TRBJ2-5; D unclear. V was clipped by 0 bases and J by 0 bases, with 7 bases between them. The CDR3 has 14 amino acids. Germline-derived CDR1 and CDR2 are GKSSPN and SITVG. The CDR3 loop is CAWSLANNQDTQYF. The CDR3 DNA, read in part, is TGTGCCTGGAGTCTAGCCAATAACCAAGACACCCAGTAC.

A remark on this clone: The germline and genes are mouse ones. Read coverage stops 1 residue before the CDR3 terminus; the germline J gene supplies the remainder. This rearrangement joins TRBV23 to TRBJ2-2; TRBD1 reflects the table's D call only, with no check against the DNA. Germline CDR1 reads KGHTA; CDR2 reads FQNQQP. The CDR3 is made up of 13 amino acids. CDR3: CSSSPTNTGQLYF. The sequenced part of the CDR3 DNA is TGCTCCAGCAGTCCAACAAACACCGGGCAGCTCTAC. Drawing the rest from reference TRBV23 and TRBJ2-2, the complete variable domain is DAAVTQKPRYLIKMKGQEAEMKCIPEKGHTAVFWYQQKQSKELKFLIYFQNQQPLDQIDMVKERFSAVCPSSSLCSLGIRTCEAEDSALYLCSSSPTNTGQLYFGEGSKLTVL.

Judged by abundance, this clone is medium-sized. Gene names and germline refer to mouse. The read gets to within 1 residue of the CDR3 end, and the germline J gene fills in the rest. This rearrangement joins TRBV19 to TRBJ2-5; D is unresolved. The CDR3 covers 13 residues. Trimming pared 2 bases from V and 0 bases from J, leaving 4 bases between. Germline CDR1 reads FNHDT; CDR2 reads SITEND (reference sequence). The part of the CDR3 DNA that was read is TGTGCCAGCAGTATCCAAAACCAAGACACCCAGTAC. Translation: CASSIQNQDTQY. The entire CDR3 protein reads CASSIQNQDTQYF.